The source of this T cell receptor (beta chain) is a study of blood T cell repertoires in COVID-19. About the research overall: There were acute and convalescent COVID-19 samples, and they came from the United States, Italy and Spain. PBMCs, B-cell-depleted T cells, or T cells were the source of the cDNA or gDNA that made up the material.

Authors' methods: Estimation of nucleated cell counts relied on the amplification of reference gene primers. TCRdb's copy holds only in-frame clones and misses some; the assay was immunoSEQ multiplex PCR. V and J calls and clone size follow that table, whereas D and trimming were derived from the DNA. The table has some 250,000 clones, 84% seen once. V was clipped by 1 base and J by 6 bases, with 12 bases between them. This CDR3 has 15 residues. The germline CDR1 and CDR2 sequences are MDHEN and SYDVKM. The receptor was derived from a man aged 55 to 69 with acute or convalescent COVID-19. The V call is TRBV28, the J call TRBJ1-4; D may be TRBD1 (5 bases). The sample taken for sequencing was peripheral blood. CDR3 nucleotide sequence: TGTGCCAGCAGTTTATTAGGCGGGACCGATGAAAAACTGTTTTTT. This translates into CASSLLGGTDEKLFF.